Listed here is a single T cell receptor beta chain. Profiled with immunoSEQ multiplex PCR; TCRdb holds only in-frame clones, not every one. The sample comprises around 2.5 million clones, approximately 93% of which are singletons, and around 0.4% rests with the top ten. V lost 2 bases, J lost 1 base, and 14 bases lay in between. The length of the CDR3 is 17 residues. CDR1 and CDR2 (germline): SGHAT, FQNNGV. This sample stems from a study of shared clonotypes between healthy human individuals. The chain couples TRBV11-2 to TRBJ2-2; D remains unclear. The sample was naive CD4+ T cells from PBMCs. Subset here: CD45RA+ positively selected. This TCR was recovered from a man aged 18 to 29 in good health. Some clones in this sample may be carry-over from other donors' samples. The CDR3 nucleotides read TGTGCCAGCAGCTTATCGGCTCGGGCCGGGAACACCGGGGAGCTGTTTTTT. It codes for CASSLSARAGNTGELFF.